The sequence of this T cell receptor (beta chain) was determined in a study of shared clonotypes between healthy human individuals. Study-level findings and limits: Represented diversity (both genetic and exposure-history) was limited by the small number of donors. Naive CD4 clonotypes were shared across a handful of donors at around 5%.

After removal of 4 bases from V and 1 base from J, the junction contained 7 bases not matched to a gene. This CDR3 has 16 residues. Germline V gene data show CDR1 as SGHNT and CDR2 as YYREEE (reference sequence). A remark on this clone: Its antigen is undetermined.

An assay was performed, and its level was deep. Sequencing used immunoSEQ multiplex PCR; TCRdb keeps in-frame clones, though not all of them. This table has millions of clones, around nine tenths appearing once. This TCR was sampled from a man aged 18-30 years in good health. Sequencing was carried out using naive CD4+ T cells sorted from blood. Subset in this sample: CD45RA+ positively selected. J is TRBJ1-1 and V is TRBV5-4, with 10 bases that match TRBD1. In nucleotides, the CDR3 is TGTGCCAGCAGCCCCCGGACAGGGGGGCAGAACACTGAAGCTTTCTTT. Protein sequence: CASSPRTGGQNTEAFF.